This T cell receptor (beta chain) was recorded in a study of regulatory T cells in long-lasting Graves disease (dated by TCRdb to about 2021). About the investigation overall: Patients with newly diagnosed Graves' disease had been on antithyroid drugs for under 3 months. Persistent Graves' disease patients were compared with newly diagnosed Graves' disease patients by peripheral blood TCR sequencing and RNA sequencing. The study was registered as a clinical trial and conducted in China. A total of approximately 35 samples underwent TCR sequencing: about 13 from persistent and 20 from newly diagnosed Graves' disease patients. Here is what the overall study found, with its caveats: The authors acknowledged the small sample size as a limitation that may reduce accuracy. Persistent patients shared more public clonotypes among themselves (around 3,000) than newly diagnosed patients did (more than 850). Lower TCR Shannon entropy and fewer highly expanded clones were observed in persistent Graves' disease patients than in newly diagnosed patients, which suggested clonal expansion. Sequencing and analysis were restricted to the TCR beta chain. Because the primary lesion, thyroid tissue, could not be accessed, the study looked at peripheral blood alone.

In regard to this clonotype: It has no known antigen specificity. The sample holds no much larger clone one base away, and base qualities are not on file.

The library was built by means of multiplex PCR. For sequencing, an Illumina HiSeq 4000 was employed. CDR3 regions were amplified by Arm-PCR with iRepertoire HTBI primers to construct TCR beta libraries. Gel purification was performed on PCR products prior to sequencing. As for the authors' bioinformatics: Across samples, fewer than 70 TRBV and roughly 15 TRBJ segments were identified and used for gene usage analysis of CDR3 amino acid clonotypes. COPE and FqMerger were used to merge the filtered high-quality paired reads into contigs. BLAST was used to align contigs to IMGT TRBV, TRBD and TRBJ reference genes, and CDR3 was defined according to IMGT. Highly expanded clones were defined as clonotypes with a frequency above 0.1%. Shannon entropy was used to measure repertoire diversity, and the Gini coefficient was used to measure V-J evenness. A clonotype was considered public if more than one individual shared it. TCRdb passed the public sequencing reads through fastp at Q25 and MiXCR, retaining productive beta sequences. Every entry covers one CDR3 protein and lists the most common genes and DNA from its rows. In this record, the V and J calls reflect TCRdb's handling and not the investigators' own analysis. A total of about 620,000 distinct CDR3 sequences appear in this sample, less than 20% of them only once. The leading ten clones occupy approximately 20% of the sample.

In light of the paper, this sample's time point label describes: newly diagnosed GD, antithyroid drugs for less than 3 months. For both TCR sequencing and RNA sequencing, RNA was extracted from PBMCs in TRIzol. Graves' disease was diagnosed according to American Thyroid Association guidelines. Patients were recruited from an endocrinology department in Xi'an, China. Each patient gave around 9 milliliters of peripheral blood, collected in an EDTA anticoagulant tube. Ficoll Paque Plus density gradient separation was used to isolate PBMCs, and no additional T cell sorting was done. An Agilent 2100 Bioanalyzer and agarose gel were used to check RNA quality, and a NanoDrop 2000 was used to measure RNA concentration. Separately, the same data were catalogued under a study of T cells in Graves' hyperthyroidism and ophthalmopathy. Per the second study: Stable Graves' hyperthyroidism was defined as no progression to ophthalmopathy during 18 months of follow-up. Hyperthyroidism patients were newly diagnosed, with disease duration under 2 months, and aged 18 to 65 years. Patients with uncontrolled infections, other autoimmune diseases, pregnancy or lactation were excluded. Diagnoses were established on the basis of clinical symptoms, serum thyroxine and TRAb, thyroid ultrasound, and orbital computed tomography. For the first round of RT-PCR on the TCR CDR3, the HTBI primer set was used together with the Qiagen OneStep RT-PCR kit. Blood samples also contained most of the expanded thyroid clonotypes (frequency above 0.001), which suggests that blood repertoires may reflect thyroid immune responses. In cross-validation, a model built on a 13 V-J signature told ophthalmopathy apart from stable hyperthyroidism with approximately 90% sensitivity and approximately 84% specificity, and in testing the same model reached 80%/75%. In validation, progression to ophthalmopathy was predicted by the model with 70.59% sensitivity and 72% to 85% specificity, a median of approximately 7.1 months before onset. To identify TCR V-J signatures that set the groups apart, the researchers used a discovery cohort of 90 to 100 patients, made up of about 44 with Graves' ophthalmopathy and some 60 with stable Graves' hyperthyroidism. Prospective prediction of ophthalmopathy was tested in an independent validation cohort of some 19 hyperthyroidism patients and 17 patients who later progressed to ophthalmopathy. The 95 to 100 discovery patients were randomly divided into training and test sets at a 7:3 ratio. The study also compared thyroid tissue and blood T-cell repertoires from 6 or 7 Graves' hyperthyroidism patients. Following sampling, methimazole starting at 30 mg daily was given to hyperthyroidism patients, and high-dose intravenous methylprednisolone was given to ophthalmopathy patients. A second multiplex PCR round built the libraries, followed by size selection and purification. Libraries were sequenced paired-end with 100 bp reads on an Illumina HiSeq2000. SOAPnuke was used to process the raw data, throwing out any read that contained adapters or uncalled bases, had a mean Phred below 15, or lacked an exact constant-primer or identifier match. High-quality paired reads were merged with COPE v1.2.5, and unique nucleotide sequences were defined as clonotypes. Clonotypes were aligned to IMGT TRBV, TRBD and TRBJ reference segments using MiTCR v1.1. The analysis included only V-J combinations with a frequency above 0.0001, which together covered over 98% of the repertoires. A TCS score was defined as the ratio of F50 (clonal expansion) to E x V (chaos), with BLOSUM62-based TCRdist applied between CDR3 peptides within each V-J. Welch's t-statistics and random forest reduced just over 500 V-J features to 10 to 15, which were used in a naive Bayes classifier (R e1071). Sample size was not statistically predetermined, and blinding of investigators to group allocation was not performed. According to the paper, TCR Vbeta CDR3 sequencing was carried out on some 140 peripheral blood samples, which came from over 40 ophthalmopathy, 70 to 80 hyperthyroidism and about 17 progressor patients.

The sequences come from peripheral blood mononuclear cells (PBMCs), collected at new diagnosis, from a patient treated with antithyroid drugs. This clonotype originated in a young woman with Graves disease. Donor details come from another sample of the same person, matched by shared clones.

The DNA is TGTGCCAGTAGCAATCAGGGGGCGATTAATGAAAAACTGTTTTTT. It is translated as CASSNQGAINEKLFF. The chain uses TRBV19 and TRBJ1-4, with 8 junctional bases fitting TRBD1. Including the terminal cysteine and phenylalanine, the CDR3 comprises 15 residues. The only DNA kept is the CDR3, 45 bases in frame from the first base. Relative to germline, V is missing 6 bases and J is missing 4 bases, with 7 bases of the junction outside any gene match. In the germline V gene (reference sequence), CDR1 corresponds to LNHDA and CDR2 to SQIVND. Extended through the reference TRBV19 and TRBJ1-4 proteins, this CDR3 yields the full variable domain: DGGITQSPKYLFRKEGQNVTLSCEQNLNHDAMYWYRQDPGQGLRLIYYSQIVNDFQKGDIAEGYSVSREKKESFPLTVTSAQKNPTAFYLCASSNQGAINEKLFFGSGTQLSVL.